A single TCR beta chain is shown here with its context. As yet, its antigen is unknown. Other DNA variants within this sample encode the same CDR3. Sequencing was performed with immunoSEQ multiplex PCR; in TCRdb, only in-frame clones are kept and a portion is missing. The top ten clones hold roughly 0.61% of a sample with more than 900,000 clones, about four fifths of them seen once. Germline V CDR1 and CDR2: SGHTA, FQGNSA. V lost 5 bases and J lost 6, with 8 bases in between. The CDR3 extends over 11 amino acids. This sample is part of a study of shared clonotypes between healthy human individuals. The study separated CD4+ cells into CD45RA+ naive and CD45RA-negative memory subsets. Study outcomes and limitations: Rarefaction curves obtained for sorted subsets showed sequencing incomplete despite large depth. Larger estimated richness was generally seen in naive subsets than in memory subsets.

The rearrangement joins TRBV7-2 to TRBJ2-7; no clear D. Source material: memory CD4+ T cells from PBMCs. Subset here: CD45RA-negative fraction. This clonotype was sampled from a man in his late teens or twenties in good health. Some clones in this sample may be carry-over from other donors' samples. CDR3 sequence reads: CASSPFGEQYF. In nucleotides, the CDR3 is TGTGCCAGCAGCCCCTTTGGCGAGCAGTACTTC.